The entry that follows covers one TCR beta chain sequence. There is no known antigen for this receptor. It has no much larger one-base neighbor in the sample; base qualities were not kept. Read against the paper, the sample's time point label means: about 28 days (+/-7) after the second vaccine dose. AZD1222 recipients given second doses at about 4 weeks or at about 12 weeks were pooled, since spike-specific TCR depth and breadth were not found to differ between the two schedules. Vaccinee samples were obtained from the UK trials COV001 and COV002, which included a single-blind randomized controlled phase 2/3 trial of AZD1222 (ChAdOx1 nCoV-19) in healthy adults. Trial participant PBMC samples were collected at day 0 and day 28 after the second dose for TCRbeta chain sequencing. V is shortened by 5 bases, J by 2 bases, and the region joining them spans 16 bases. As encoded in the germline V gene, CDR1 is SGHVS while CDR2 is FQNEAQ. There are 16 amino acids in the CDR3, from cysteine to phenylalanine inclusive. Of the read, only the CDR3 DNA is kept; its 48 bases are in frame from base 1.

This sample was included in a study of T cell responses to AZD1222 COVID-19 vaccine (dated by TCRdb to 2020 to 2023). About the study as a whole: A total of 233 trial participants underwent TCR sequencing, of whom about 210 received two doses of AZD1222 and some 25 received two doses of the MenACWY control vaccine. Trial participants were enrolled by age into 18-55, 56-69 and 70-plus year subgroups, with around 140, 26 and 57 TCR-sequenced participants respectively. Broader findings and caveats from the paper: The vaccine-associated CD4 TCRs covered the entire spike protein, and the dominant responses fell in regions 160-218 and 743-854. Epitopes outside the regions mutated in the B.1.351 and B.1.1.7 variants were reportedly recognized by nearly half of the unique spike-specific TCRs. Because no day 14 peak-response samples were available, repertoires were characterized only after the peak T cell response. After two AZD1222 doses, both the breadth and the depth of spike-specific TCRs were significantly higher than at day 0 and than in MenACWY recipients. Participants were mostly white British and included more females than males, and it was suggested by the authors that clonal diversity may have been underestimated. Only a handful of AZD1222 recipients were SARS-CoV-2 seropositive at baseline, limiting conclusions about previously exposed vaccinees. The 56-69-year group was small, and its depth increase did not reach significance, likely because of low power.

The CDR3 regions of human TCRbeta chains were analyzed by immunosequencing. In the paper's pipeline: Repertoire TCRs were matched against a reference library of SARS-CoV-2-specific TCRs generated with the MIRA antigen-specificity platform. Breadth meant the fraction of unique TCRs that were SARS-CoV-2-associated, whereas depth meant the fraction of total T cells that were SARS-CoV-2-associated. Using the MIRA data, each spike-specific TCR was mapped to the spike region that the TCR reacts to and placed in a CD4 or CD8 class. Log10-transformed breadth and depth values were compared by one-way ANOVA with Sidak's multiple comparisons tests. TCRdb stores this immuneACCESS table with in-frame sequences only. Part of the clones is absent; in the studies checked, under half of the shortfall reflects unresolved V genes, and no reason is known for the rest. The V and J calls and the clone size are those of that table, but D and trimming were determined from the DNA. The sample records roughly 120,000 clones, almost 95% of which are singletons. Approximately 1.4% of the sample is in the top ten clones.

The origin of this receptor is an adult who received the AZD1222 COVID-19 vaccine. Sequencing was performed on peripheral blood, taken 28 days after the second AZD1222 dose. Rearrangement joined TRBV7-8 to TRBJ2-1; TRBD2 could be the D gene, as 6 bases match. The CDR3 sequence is CASSVRDFGAYNEQFF. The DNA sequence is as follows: TGTGCCAGCAGCGTCCGGGACTTTGGGGCCTACAATGAGCAGTTCTTC. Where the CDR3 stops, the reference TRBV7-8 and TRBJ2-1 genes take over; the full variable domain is GAGVSQSPRYKVAKRGQDVALRCDPISGHVSLFWYQQALGQGPEFLTYFQNEAQLDKSGLPSDRFFAERPEGSVSTLKIQRTQQEDSAVYLCASSVRDFGAYNEQFFGPGTRLTVL.